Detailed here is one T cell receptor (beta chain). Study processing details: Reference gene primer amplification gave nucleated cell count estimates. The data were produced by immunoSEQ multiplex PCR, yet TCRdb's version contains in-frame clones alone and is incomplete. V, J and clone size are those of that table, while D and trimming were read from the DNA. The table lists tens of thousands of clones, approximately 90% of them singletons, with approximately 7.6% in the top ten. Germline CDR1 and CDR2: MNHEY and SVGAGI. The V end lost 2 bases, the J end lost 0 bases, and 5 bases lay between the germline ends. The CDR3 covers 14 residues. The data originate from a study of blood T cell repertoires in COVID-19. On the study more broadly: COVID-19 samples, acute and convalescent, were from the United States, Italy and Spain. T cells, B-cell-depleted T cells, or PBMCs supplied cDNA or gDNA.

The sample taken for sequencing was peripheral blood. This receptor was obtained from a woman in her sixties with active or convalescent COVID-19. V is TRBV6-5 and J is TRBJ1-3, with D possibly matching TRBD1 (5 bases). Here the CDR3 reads CASSYRGSGNTIYF. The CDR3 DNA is TGTGCCAGCAGTTACAGGGGCTCTGGAAACACCATATATTTT.